This passage covers 20 T cell receptor beta chains from one sample sequenced in a study of OX40 agonist ivuxolimab in advanced cancers. Using immunoSEQ multiplex PCR, the repertoire was profiled, and TCRdb retains in-frame clones only, with some absent. The sample shows 70,000 or so clones, more than 65% of them seen only once. The source material was CD4+ or CD8+ T cells sorted from blood, sampled in a trial of the OX40 agonist ivuxolimab. Every receptor here comes from an adult with an advanced solid tumor such as melanoma, head and neck, liver or kidney cancer.

V usage is TRBV6-5 and J usage is TRBJ1-1, with D possibly TRBD1 on 5 matching bases. This CDR3 contains 13 residues. The V gene lost 7 bases and the J gene lost 9 bases, with 18 bases spanning the gap. The V gene's germline CDR1 is MNHEY and CDR2 SVGAGI. The CDR3 sequence: CASIKGGAGKAFF. The CDR3 DNA is TGTGCCAGCATCAAAGGAGGGGCGGGGAAAGCTTTCTTT.

This clone was seen repeatedly, ten times or more. J is TRBJ1-1 and V is TRBV19; no clear D gene. V lost 3 bases to trimming and J lost 0 bases, with 11 bases between them. Germline V CDR1 and CDR2: LNHDA, SQIVND (reference sequence). The CDR3 has 15 amino acids. CDR3 residues: CASSIWATMNTEAFF. The CDR3 DNA reads TGTGCCAGTAGTATTTGGGCGACAATGAACACTGAAGCTTTCTTT.

The chain carries TRBV7-2 and TRBJ1-2; D unclear. The length of the CDR3 is 13 residues. Germline CDR1 SGHTA, CDR2 FQGNSA. V was cut by 5 bases and J by 6 bases, with 13 bases left in between. The CDR3 spells CASSRGQVHGYTF. The CDR3, as DNA: TGTGCCAGCAGCCGCGGGCAGGTACATGGCTACACCTTC.

This clone was counted between two and nine times. The gene calls are TRBV5-5 and TRBJ1-1; D remains unclear. The CDR3 consists of 14 residues. V was trimmed by 2 bases and J by 0 bases, leaving 8 bases between them. CDR1 SGHKS and CDR2 YYEKEE come from the germline V gene (reference sequence). Here the CDR3 reads CASSFVLVNTEAFF. The CDR3 coding sequence is TGTGCCAGCAGCTTCGTTTTGGTGAACACTGAAGCTTTCTTT.

This clone came up a few times. The chain employs TRBV7-2 and TRBJ2-3, with 7 bases matching TRBD1. The germline gives CDR1 SGHTA, CDR2 FQGNSA. V trimming: 1 base; J trimming: 6 bases; junction bases outside the gene matches: 10. This CDR3 is built from 16 residues. Here the CDR3 DNA reads TGTGCCAGCAGCTTAGTTTACAGGGGCCCGGGCGATACGCAGTATTTT. Translating it yields CASSLVYRGPGDTQYF.

This clone was recorded once. Sequence at one end of the junction differs from germline and may be a read error. This chain joins TRBV25-1 and TRBJ1-3; tentative D call: TRBD1 (5 bases). CDR1 and CDR2 from the germline V gene are MGHDK and SYGVNS. The CDR3 contains 15 residues. CDR3 nucleotide sequence: TGTGCCAGCAGTGAATCTCTGTTTGGGGGAAGCACCATATATTTT. Translating it yields CASSESLFGGSTIYF.

The genes are TRBV5-5 and TRBJ2-7; 14 nucleotides match TRBD2. The CDR3 loop spans 18 amino acids. Germline V gene sequence: CDR1 SGHKS, CDR2 YYEKEE (reference sequence). V trimming: 4 bases; J trimming: 2 bases; junction bases outside the gene matches: 11. DNA of the CDR3: TGTGCCAGCAGCCGTAGACTAGCGGGGGGGCTTGGCGCCTACGAGCAGTACTTC. It encodes CASSRRLAGGLGAYEQYF. The variable domain in full, with the rest retrieved from reference TRBV5-5 and TRBJ2-7, is DAGVTQSPTHLIKTRGQQVTLRCSPISGHKSVSWYQQVLGQGPQFIFQYYEKEERGRGNFPDRFSARQFPNYSSELNVNALLLGDSALYLCASSRRLAGGLGAYEQYFGPGTRLTVT.

This chain connects TRBV6-5 to TRBJ2-3; D tentatively fits TRBD1 or TRBD2 (5 bases each). Germline CDR1 and CDR2: MNHEY and SVGAGI. The CDR3 covers 13 residues. Trimming cost V 6 bases and J 9 bases, with 16 bases left between them. The CDR3 bases are TGTGCCAGCAGCCCCCCTTGGGGGTCAACGCAGTATTTT. Its protein is CASSPPWGSTQYF.

This sequence joins TRBV2 and TRBJ2-7, with D possibly TRBD1 on 5 matching bases. The CDR3 is 12 residues long. Trimming stripped 2 bases from V and 3 bases from J, with 5 bases between. Germline CDR1 reads SNHLY; CDR2 reads FYNNEI. The CDR3 is CASSEQGYEQYF. The CDR3, as DNA: TGTGCCAGCAGTGAACAGGGCTACGAGCAGTACTTC.

This clone turned up a few times. V and J are TRBV2 and TRBJ2-5; D is perhaps TRBD2 (6 bases). V was trimmed by 2 bases and J by 2 bases, leaving 12 bases between them. This CDR3 comprises 15 residues. CDR1 and CDR2 (germline): SNHLY, FYNNEI. CDR3 protein: CASSESTGVQETQYF. The CDR3 DNA is TGTGCCAGCAGTGAAAGCACGGGGGTTCAAGAGACCCAGTACTTC. The complete variable domain, with remaining parts taken from reference TRBV2 and TRBJ2-5, reads EPEVTQTPSHQVTQMGQEVILRCVPISNHLYFYWYRQILGQKVEFLVSFYNNEISEKSEIFDDQFSVERPDGSNFTLKIRSTKLEDSAMYFCASSESTGVQETQYFGPGTRLLVL.

V and J are TRBV7-9 and TRBJ1-1; D gene unclear. Germline CDR1 reads SEHNR; CDR2 reads FQNEAQ (reference sequence). The CDR3 loop spans 13 amino acids. With 1 base removed from V and 7 bases from J, the gap between germline ends came to 10 bases. The CDR3 coding sequence is TGTGCCAGCAGCTTAGAGTCGGCCCTTGAAGCTTTCTTT. It specifies CASSLESALEAFF.

The chain recombines TRBV16 with TRBJ1-2; D ambiguous. CDR1 KGHSY and CDR2 FQNENV come from the germline V gene. CDR3 size: 12 residues. Trimming removed 6 bases from V and 7 bases from J, with 12 bases in between. The CDR3 DNA is TGTGCCAGCAGTCATACGACGAGTGGCTACACCTTC. Protein sequence: CASSHTTSGYTF.

The J gene is TRBJ1-1, the V gene TRBV6-5; D call uncertain. The CDR3 covers 13 residues. V lost 6 bases to trimming and J lost 3 bases, with 11 bases between them. The germline V gene encodes CDR1 MNHEY and CDR2 SVGAGI. This chain's CDR3 is CASRMVLYTEAFF. CDR3 DNA sequence: TGTGCCAGCAGAATGGTGCTCTACACTGAAGCTTTCTTT.

This chain links TRBV18 with TRBJ2-5; tentative D call: TRBD2 (5 bases). This CDR3 contains 13 residues. The V end was cut by 8 bases, the J end by 3 bases, with 13 bases between. The germline V gene has CDR1 KGHSH and CDR2 LQKENI. The CDR3 DNA is TGTGCCAGCGGGTTAGCGCTCAAAGAGACCCAGTACTTC. Translation gives CASGLALKETQYF. The full variable domain, its missing parts supplied by reference TRBV18 and TRBJ2-5, is NAGVMQNPRHLVRRRGQEARLRCSPMKGHSHVYWYRQLPEEGLKFMVYLQKENIIDESGMPKERFSAEFPKEGPSILRIQQVVRGDSAAYFCASGLALKETQYFGPGTRLLVL.

V usage is TRBV9 and J usage is TRBJ1-2; D gene unclear. Per the germline V gene, CDR1 is SGDLS and CDR2 is YYNGEE. With 0 bases removed from V and 2 bases from J, the gap between germline ends came to 5 bases. This CDR3 spans 13 amino acids. CDR3 amino acids: CASSVELNYGYTF. For the CDR3, the DNA is TGTGCCAGCAGCGTAGAGCTAAACTATGGCTACACCTTC.

J is TRBJ2-5 and V is TRBV11-2; 7 nucleotides agree with TRBD1. Germline V gene data show CDR1 as SGHAT and CDR2 as FQNNGV. Trimming removed 3 bases from V and 3 bases from J; junction bases left unmatched: 4. CDR3 length equals 14 residues. CDR3 loop: CASSLGQSKETQYF. CDR3 DNA: TGTGCCAGCAGCTTGGGACAGAGTAAAGAGACCCAGTACTTC.

The chain uses TRBV27 and TRBJ2-3, with TRBD1 identical over 9 bases. This CDR3 comprises 17 residues. V shed 5 bases, J shed 5 bases, and the junction held 14 bases outside the gene matches. Germline V gene data show CDR1 as MNHEY and CDR2 as SMNVEV (reference sequence). CDR3 in DNA: TGTGCCAGCAGTCGCCAGCCGGGACAGGGTAGGGGAGATACGCAGTATTTT. Translating it yields CASSRQPGQGRGDTQYF.

The chain links TRBV15 to TRBJ1-1; D might be TRBD1 (6 bases). Germline V gene sequence: CDR1 LNHNV, CDR2 YYDKDF (reference sequence). This CDR3 has 13 amino acids. With 5 bases removed from V and 1 base from J, the gap between germline ends came to 8 bases. CDR3 region: CATSSDRNTEAFF. The CDR3 nucleotides are TGTGCCACCAGCTCGGACAGGAACACTGAAGCTTTCTTT.

This chain joins TRBV29-1 and TRBJ2-3, with D perhaps TRBD1 or TRBD2 (5 bases each). The V and J ends lost 6 bases and 0 bases respectively, with 10 bases between them. Germline CDR1 SQVTM, CDR2 ANQGSEA. CDR3 length equals 13 residues. The CDR3: CSVRGGSTDTQYF. Here the CDR3 DNA reads TGCAGCGTGCGTGGGGGAAGCACAGATACGCAGTATTTT.

The gene calls are TRBV5-4 and TRBJ1-2; D gene uncertain. The CDR3 is 15 residues long. Germline-derived CDR1 and CDR2 are SGHNT and YYREEE (reference sequence). Deletions cut 3 bases from V and 0 bases from J, with 12 bases between. The CDR3 spells CASSSFYGANYGYTF. CDR3 coding DNA: TGTGCCAGCAGCTCCTTTTACGGGGCTAACTATGGCTACACCTTC.